This T cell receptor beta chain stems from a study of blood T cell repertoires in COVID-19. Germline V gene data show CDR1 as SGHAT and CDR2 as FQNNGV. CDR3 length: 15 amino acids. The junction had 11 bases not matched to a gene; V was cut back by 7 bases and J by 4 bases. Assay: immunoSEQ multiplex PCR; the TCRdb copy retains only in-frame clones and omits some. The sample yields roughly 480,000 clones, roughly 87% seen once. Seattle's cohort entered during active infection and was followed longitudinally. The chain recombines TRBV11-2 with TRBJ2-3; TRBD2 agrees at 7 bases. This receptor was obtained from a man aged 18 to 35 with COVID-19, enrolled during active disease. The sample taken for sequencing was peripheral blood. The CDR3 coding sequence is TGTGCCAGCACCTTGTCCGGGGGGAGGTCAGATACGCAGTATTTT. Translation gives CASTLSGGRSDTQYF.